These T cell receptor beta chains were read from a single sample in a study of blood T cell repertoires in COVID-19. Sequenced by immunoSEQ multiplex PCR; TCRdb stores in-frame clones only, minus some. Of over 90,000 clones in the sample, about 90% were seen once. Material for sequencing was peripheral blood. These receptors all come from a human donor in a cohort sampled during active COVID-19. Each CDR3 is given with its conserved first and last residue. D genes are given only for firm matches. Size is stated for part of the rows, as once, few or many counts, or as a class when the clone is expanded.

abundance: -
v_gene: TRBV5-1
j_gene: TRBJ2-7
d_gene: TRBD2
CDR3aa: CASSFGTSGTYEQYF
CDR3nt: TGCGCCAGCAGCTTCGGGACTAGCGGGACCTACGAGCAGTACTTC

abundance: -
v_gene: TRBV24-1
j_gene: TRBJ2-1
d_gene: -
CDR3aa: CATSDLKVGGEQFF
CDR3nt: TGTGCCACCAGTGATTTGAAGGTCGGGGGAGAGCAGTTCTTC

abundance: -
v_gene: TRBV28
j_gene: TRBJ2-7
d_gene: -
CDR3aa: CASSFEGSGEQYF
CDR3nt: TGTGCCAGCAGTTTTGAGGGTTCCGGCGAGCAGTACTTC

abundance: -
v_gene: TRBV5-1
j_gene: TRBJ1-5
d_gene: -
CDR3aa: CASSADGGRNQPQHF
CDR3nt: TGCGCCAGCAGCGCGGACGGGGGGCGAAATCAGCCCCAGCATTTT

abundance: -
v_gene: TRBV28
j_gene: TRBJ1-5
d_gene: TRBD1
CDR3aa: CASTGEGNQPQHF
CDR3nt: TGTGCCAGTACAGGGGAGGGCAATCAGCCCCAGCATTTT

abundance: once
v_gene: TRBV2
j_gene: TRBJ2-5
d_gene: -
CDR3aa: CASSQRWSADGETQYF
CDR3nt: TGTGCCAGCAGCCAAAGATGGAGCGCGGATGGAGAGACCCAGTACTTC

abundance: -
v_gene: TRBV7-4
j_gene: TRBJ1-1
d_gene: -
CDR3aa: CASSFQTDLNTEAFF
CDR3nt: TGTGCCAGCAGCTTCCAGACAGACCTGAACACTGAAGCTTTCTTT

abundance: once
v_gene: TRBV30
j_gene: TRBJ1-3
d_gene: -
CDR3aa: CAWSVGGFDSGNTIYF
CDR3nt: TGTGCCTGGAGTGTGGGGGGGTTTGATTCTGGAAACACCATATATTTT

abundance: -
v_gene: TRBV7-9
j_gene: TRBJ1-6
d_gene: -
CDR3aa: CASSRRGGLGNNSPLHF
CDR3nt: TGTGCCAGCAGCCGGAGGGGGGGGCTGGGAAATAATTCACCCCTCCACTTT

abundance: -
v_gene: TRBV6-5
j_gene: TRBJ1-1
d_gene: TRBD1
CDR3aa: CASSHRGSTEAFF
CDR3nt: TGTGCCAGCAGTCACAGGGGGTCCACTGAAGCTTTCTTT

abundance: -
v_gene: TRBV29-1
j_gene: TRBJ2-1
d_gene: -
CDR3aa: CSVESESTPYHEQFF
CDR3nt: TGCAGCGTTGAATCGGAGAGTACTCCGTACCATGAGCAGTTCTTC

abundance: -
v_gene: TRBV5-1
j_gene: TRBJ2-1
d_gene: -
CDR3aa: CASSLETGSYNEQFF
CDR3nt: TGCGCCAGCAGCTTGGAGACAGGTTCCTACAATGAGCAGTTCTTC

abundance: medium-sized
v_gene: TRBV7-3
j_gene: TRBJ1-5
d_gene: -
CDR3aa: CASSPQVQPQHF
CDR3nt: TGTGCCAGCAGTCCTCAGGTTCAACCCCAGCATTTT

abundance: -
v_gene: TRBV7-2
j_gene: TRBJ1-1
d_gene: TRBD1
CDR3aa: CASSLEAGGLDTEAFF
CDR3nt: TGTGCCAGCAGCTTAGAGGCAGGGGGCTTGGACACTGAAGCTTTCTTT

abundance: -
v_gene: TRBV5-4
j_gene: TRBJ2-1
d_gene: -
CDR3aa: CASSLAKSSPWRSSYNEQFF
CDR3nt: TGTGCCAGCAGCTTGGCCAAATCGTCTCCCTGGCGGAGCTCCTACAATGAGCAGTTCTTC

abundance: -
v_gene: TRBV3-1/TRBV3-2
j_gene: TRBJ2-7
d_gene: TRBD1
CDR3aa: CASSQSGGREQYF
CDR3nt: TGTGCCAGCAGCCAATCAGGGGGCCGCGAGCAGTACTTC

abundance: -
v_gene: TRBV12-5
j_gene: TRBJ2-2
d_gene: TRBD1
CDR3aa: CASGNGQGGNTGELFF
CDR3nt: TGTGCTAGTGGTAACGGACAGGGGGGGAACACCGGGGAGCTGTTTTTT

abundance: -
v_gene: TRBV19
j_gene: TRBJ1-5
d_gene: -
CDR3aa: CASTRGLYSNQPQHF
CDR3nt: TGTGCCAGTACCAGAGGTCTCTATAGCAATCAGCCCCAGCATTTT

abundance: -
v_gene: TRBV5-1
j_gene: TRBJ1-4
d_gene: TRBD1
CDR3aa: CASSSDVGTGAEKLFF
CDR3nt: TGCGCCAGCAGCTCCGACGTCGGGACAGGGGCTGAAAAACTGTTTTTT

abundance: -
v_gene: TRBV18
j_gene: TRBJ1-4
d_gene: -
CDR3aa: CASSPNGGPSGKLFF
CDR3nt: TGTGCCAGCTCACCAAATGGCGGACCGAGCGGAAAACTGTTTTTT

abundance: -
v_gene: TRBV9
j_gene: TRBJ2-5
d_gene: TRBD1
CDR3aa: CASSVAGGTGGAETQYF
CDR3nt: TGTGCCAGCAGCGTAGCTGGAGGGACAGGGGGCGCAGAGACCCAGTACTTC

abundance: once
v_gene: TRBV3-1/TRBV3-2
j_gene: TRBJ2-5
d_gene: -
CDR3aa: CASSQDHHGGETQYF
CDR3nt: TGTGCCAGCAGCCAAGATCATCACGGAGGAGAGACCCAGTACTTC

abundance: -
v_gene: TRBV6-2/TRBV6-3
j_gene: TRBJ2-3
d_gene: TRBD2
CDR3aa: CASSQAGGQADTQYF
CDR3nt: TGTGCCAGCAGTCAAGCGGGAGGTCAGGCAGATACGCAGTATTTT

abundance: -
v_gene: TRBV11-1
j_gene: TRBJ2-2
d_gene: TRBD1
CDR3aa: CASRKDRGSAGELFF
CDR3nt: TGTGCCAGCAGAAAGGACAGGGGGAGTGCCGGGGAGCTGTTTTTT

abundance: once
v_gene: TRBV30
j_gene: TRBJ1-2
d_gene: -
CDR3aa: CACYRGTGGYTF
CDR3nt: TGTGCCTGCTATAGAGGCACTGGCGGCTACACCTTC

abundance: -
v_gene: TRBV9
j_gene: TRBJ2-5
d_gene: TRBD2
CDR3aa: CASSEYGYPSGGKETQYF
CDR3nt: TGTGCCAGCAGCGAGTATGGTTACCCGAGCGGGGGGAAAGAGACCCAGTACTTC

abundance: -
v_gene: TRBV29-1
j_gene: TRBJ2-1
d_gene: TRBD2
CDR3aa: CSVEPGSGSFEQFF
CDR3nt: TGCAGCGTTGAACCCGGGAGCGGGAGTTTTGAGCAGTTCTTC

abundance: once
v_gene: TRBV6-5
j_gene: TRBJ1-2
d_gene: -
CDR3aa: CASSFGTSDSGGYTF
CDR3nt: TGTGCCAGCAGTTTTGGGACATCGGATTCTGGAGGCTACACCTTC

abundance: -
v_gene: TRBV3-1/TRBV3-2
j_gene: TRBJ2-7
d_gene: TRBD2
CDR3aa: CASSQVGGRGSYEQYF
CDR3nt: TGTGCCAGCAGCCAAGTTGGCGGGAGGGGTTCCTACGAGCAGTACTTC

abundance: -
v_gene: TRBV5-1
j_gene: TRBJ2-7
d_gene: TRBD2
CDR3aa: CASSPTSGKAEQYF
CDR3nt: TGCGCCAGCAGCCCGACTAGCGGGAAGGCCGAGCAGTACTTC

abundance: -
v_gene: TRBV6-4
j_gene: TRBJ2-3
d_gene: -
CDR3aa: CASGLSRGDTQYF
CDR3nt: TGTGCCAGCGGCCTTTCGCGGGGAGATACGCAGTATTTT

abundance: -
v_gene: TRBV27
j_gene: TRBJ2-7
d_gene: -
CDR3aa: CASSSPGNAKYEQYF
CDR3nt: TGTGCCAGCAGTTCCCCGGGGAACGCAAAGTACGAGCAGTACTTC

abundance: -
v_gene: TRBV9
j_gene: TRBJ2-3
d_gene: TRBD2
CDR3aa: CASSPGLVQDTQYF
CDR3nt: TGTGCCAGCAGCCCGGGACTAGTCCAAGATACGCAGTATTTT

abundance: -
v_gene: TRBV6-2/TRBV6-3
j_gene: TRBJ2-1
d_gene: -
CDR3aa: CASSYSGGGSYNEQFF
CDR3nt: TGTGCCAGCAGTTACTCGGGAGGGGGCTCCTACAATGAGCAGTTCTTC

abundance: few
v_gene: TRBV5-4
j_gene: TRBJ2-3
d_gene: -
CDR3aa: CASRRTATDTQYF
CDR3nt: TGTGCCAGCAGGAGGACAGCAACAGATACGCAGTATTTT

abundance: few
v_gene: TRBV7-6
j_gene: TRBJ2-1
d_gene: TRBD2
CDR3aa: CASSPSGASSYNEQFF
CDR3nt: TGTGCCAGCAGCCCTAGCGGGGCAAGCTCCTACAATGAGCAGTTCTTC

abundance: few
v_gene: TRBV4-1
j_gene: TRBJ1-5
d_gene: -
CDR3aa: CASSQEPGTGGQPQHF
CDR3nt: TGCGCCAGCAGCCAAGAGCCAGGGACGGGAGGTCAGCCCCAGCATTTT

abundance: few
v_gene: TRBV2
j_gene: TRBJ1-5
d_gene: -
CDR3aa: CASRYGQISNQPQHF
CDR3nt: TGTGCCAGCAGATATGGACAAATTAGCAATCAGCCCCAGCATTTT

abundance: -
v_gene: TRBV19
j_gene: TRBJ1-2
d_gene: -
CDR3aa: CASSLTGFSNYGYTF
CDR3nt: TGTGCCAGTAGCCTTACAGGGTTTTCAAACTATGGCTACACCTTC

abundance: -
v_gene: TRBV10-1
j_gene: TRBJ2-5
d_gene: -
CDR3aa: CASAGLYVFETQYF
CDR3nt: TGCGCCAGCGCCGGACTATATGTTTTTGAGACCCAGTACTTC

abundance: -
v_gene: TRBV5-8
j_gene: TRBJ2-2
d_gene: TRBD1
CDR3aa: CASSRDRRAGELFF
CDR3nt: TGTGCCAGCAGCCGGGACAGGAGAGCCGGGGAGCTGTTTTTT

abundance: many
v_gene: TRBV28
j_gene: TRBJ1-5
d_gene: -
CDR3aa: CASSSGWSNQPQHF
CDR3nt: TGTGCCAGCAGTTCAGGTTGGAGCAATCAGCCCCAGCATTTT

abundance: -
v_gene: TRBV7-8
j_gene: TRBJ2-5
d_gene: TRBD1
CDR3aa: CASSSQIGQGYPRVEETQYF
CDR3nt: TGTGCCAGCAGCTCCCAGATTGGACAGGGCTACCCCCGTGTTGAAGAGACCCAGTACTTC

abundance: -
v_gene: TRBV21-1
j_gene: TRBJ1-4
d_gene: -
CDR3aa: CASSNQAERATNEKLFF
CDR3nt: TGTGCCAGCAGCAATCAGGCCGAGAGGGCAACTAATGAAAAACTGTTTTTT

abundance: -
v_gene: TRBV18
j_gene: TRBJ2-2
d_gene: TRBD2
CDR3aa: CASSPRLAGDATGELFF
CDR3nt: TGTGCCAGCTCACCACGGCTAGCGGGGGACGCCACCGGGGAGCTGTTTTTT

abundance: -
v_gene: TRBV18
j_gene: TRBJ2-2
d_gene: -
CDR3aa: CASSPPLGTTNTGELFF
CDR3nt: TGTGCCAGCTCACCACCCCTAGGGACAACGAACACCGGGGAGCTGTTTTTT